The 21 T cell receptor beta chains listed next were all sequenced from one sample in a study of control samples from healthy donors and cancer patients. TCRdb's copy holds only in-frame clones and misses some; the assay was immunoSEQ multiplex PCR. The data contain about 57,000 clones, approximately 90% of them singletons. Sequencing was done on a sample of PBMCs. Source of these receptors: a man aged 25-45 years with colorectal cancer.

The chain employs TRBV19 and TRBJ1-5, with a possible D match to TRBD1 (5 bases). Germline CDR1 reads LNHDA; CDR2 reads SQIVND (reference sequence). The CDR3 sequence is 16 residues long. Trimming left V 2 bases short and J 2 bases short, with 13 bases between. DNA for the CDR3: TGTGCCAGTAGTATATTAGAACAGGTGGGCAATCAGCCCCAGCATTTT. The encoded protein is CASSILEQVGNQPQHF.

This clone has a single count. The chain uses TRBV24-1 and TRBJ1-2; TRBD1 matches 11 bases. The CDR3 has 13 residues. V dropped 8 bases and J dropped 6; count of bases not matched to a gene: 4. The V gene's germline CDR1 is KGHDR and CDR2 SFDVKD. CDR3 amino acids: CATNGQGAHGYTF. The CDR3 bases are TGTGCCACCAACGGACAGGGGGCACATGGCTACACCTTC.

CDR3 nucleotide sequence: TGTGCCAGCAGCCAGGCCTACGAGCAGTACTTC. This gives the protein CASSQAYEQYF. This chain connects TRBV6-5 to TRBJ2-7; D gene unclear. Per germline, CDR1 MNHEY and CDR2 SVGAGI. This CDR3 spans 11 amino acids. Trimming removed 6 bases at V and 2 bases at J, with 5 bases between.

The V call is TRBV15, the J call TRBJ1-6; no firm D call. The ends were cut back, 8 bases at V and 4 bases at J, with 9 bases in the middle. Germline V gene data show CDR1 as LNHNV and CDR2 as YYDKDF (reference sequence). CDR3 length equals 13 residues. The CDR3 loop is CATRPNYNSPLHF. CDR3 in DNA: TGTGCCACCCGGCCAAATTATAATTCACCCCTCCACTTT. Full variable domain (remainder filled in from reference TRBV15 and TRBJ1-6): DAMVIQNPRYQVTQFGKPVTLSCSQTLNHNVMYWYQQKSSQAPKLLFHYYDKDFNNEADTPDNFQSRRPNTSFCFLDIRSPGLGDTAMYLCATRPNYNSPLHFGNGTRLTVT.

The V call is TRBV7-6, the J call TRBJ2-7, with TRBD1 matching 8 bases. Germline assignment: CDR1 SGHVS and CDR2 FNYEAQ. The CDR3 runs to 14 residues. Trimming removed 5 bases from V and 3 bases from J; junction bases left unmatched: 6. The CDR3 loop is CASSPDRGNYEQYF. The CDR3 region has the DNA TGTGCCAGCAGCCCAGACAGGGGCAACTACGAGCAGTACTTC.

This sequence joins TRBV7-8 and TRBJ1-2, with D unclear. V was cut by 5 bases and J by 7 bases, with 11 bases left in between. Germline V lookup: CDR1 SGHVS, CDR2 FQNEAQ. The CDR3 covers 12 residues. In DNA form, the CDR3 reads TGTGCCAGCAGCGCCCCGATGGGTGGCTACACCTTC. Encoded protein: CASSAPMGGYTF.

This clone is classed as medium-sized (0.01 to 0.1%). The V gene is TRBV5-6, the J gene TRBJ1-2, with D tentatively TRBD1 (5 bases). Trimming stripped 0 bases from V and 4 bases from J, with 13 bases between. The CDR3 covers 15 residues. CDR1 SGHDT and CDR2 YYEEEE come from the germline V gene. The CDR3 loop is CASSLVGRVGYGYTF. The CDR3 DNA follows: TGTGCCAGCAGCTTGGTGGGCAGGGTAGGCTATGGCTACACCTTC. Using reference TRBV5-6 and TRBJ1-2 for the parts outside the CDR3, the full variable domain is DAGVTQSPTHLIKTRGQQVTLRCSPKSGHDTVSWYQQALGQGPQFIFQYYEEEERQRGNFPDRFSGHQFPNYSSELNVNALLLGDSALYLCASSLVGRVGYGYTFGSGTRLTVV.

V usage is TRBV7-9 and J usage is TRBJ1-2, with D tentatively TRBD1 (6 bases). V was cut by 4 bases and J by 8 bases, with 17 bases left in between. This CDR3 is built from 14 residues. Germline V lookup: CDR1 SEHNR, CDR2 FQNEAQ (reference sequence). The CDR3 is CASSSWQGTGGYTF. CDR3 coding DNA: TGTGCCAGCAGCTCCTGGCAGGGGACGGGAGGCTACACCTTC.

This chain links TRBV7-9 with TRBJ2-7, with D perhaps matching TRBD1 (5 bases). Germline V lookup: CDR1 SEHNR, CDR2 FQNEAQ (reference sequence). This CDR3 is built from 15 residues. The V end was cut by 5 bases, the J end by 3 bases, with 17 bases between. CDR3 DNA sequence: TGTGCCAGCAGCCCATTCTTGGGGCTCCACTACGAGCAGTACTTC. Encoded protein: CASSPFLGLHYEQYF.

This chain connects TRBV10-2 to TRBJ1-5; D call uncertain. Trimming removed 0 bases from V and 4 bases from J, with 7 bases in between. Germline lookup yields CDR1 WSHSY and CDR2 SAAADI. This CDR3 contains 14 residues. This CDR3 reads CASSESGLNQPQHF. CDR3 coding DNA: TGCGCCAGCAGTGAGTCAGGGCTAAATCAGCCCCAGCATTTT.

The CDR3 sequence: CASSLSRGRTDTQYF. In nucleotides, the CDR3 is TGTGCCAGCAGCTTAAGCAGGGGGCGCACAGATACGCAGTATTTT. This sequence joins TRBV11-3 and TRBJ2-3; 8 bases map to TRBD1. CDR1 is SGHNT, CDR2 YENEEA, per germline. The J segment lost 1 base and the V segment lost 2 bases, leaving 2 bases of the junction unmatched. This CDR3 spans 15 amino acids.

The chain carries TRBV4-1 and TRBJ2-2; 7 nucleotides line up with TRBD1. Germline V gene data show CDR1 as MGHRA and CDR2 as YSYEKL. The CDR3 contains 16 residues. With V trimmed by 3 bases and J by 1 base, 5 bases remained unmatched. The CDR3 sequence: CASSQQGVRNTGELFF. The DNA of the CDR3 is TGCGCCAGCAGCCAGCAGGGGGTTAGGAACACCGGGGAGCTGTTTTTT.

The chain couples TRBV2 to TRBJ2-4; a possible D gene is TRBD2 (6 bases). The CDR3 covers 13 residues. Trimming took off 6 bases at V and 4 bases at J, with 10 bases between the two ends. Germline V lookup: CDR1 SNHLY, CDR2 FYNNEI. The CDR3 DNA reads as TGTGCCAGCAGCGGACGGGAGAAAAACATTCAGTACTTC. Translation: CASSGREKNIQYF. Combining the CDR3 with reference TRBV2 and TRBJ2-4 gives the whole variable domain EPEVTQTPSHQVTQMGQEVILRCVPISNHLYFYWYRQILGQKVEFLVSFYNNEISEKSEIFDDQFSVERPDGSNFTLKIRSTKLEDSAMYFCASSGREKNIQYFGAGTRLSVL.

The chain combines TRBV11-2 with TRBJ1-4; D is unclear. The V end lost 1 base, the J end lost 8 bases, and 5 bases lay between the germline ends. This CDR3 is 12 amino acids long. Germline V CDR1 and CDR2: SGHAT, FQNNGV. The DNA for the CDR3 is TGTGCCAGCAGCTTAGGACCCGAAAAACTGTTTTTT. It specifies CASSLGPEKLFF.

The chain links TRBV12-3 or TRBV12-4 to TRBJ2-3; D gene unclear. V shed 4 bases and J shed 5 bases, with 4 bases lying between them. The CDR3 runs 11 residues. DNA for the CDR3: TGTGCCAGCAGTTATAAAGATACGCAGTATTTT. The encoded protein is CASSYKDTQYF.

This clone is a singleton in its sample. The chain carries TRBV5-4 and TRBJ2-5, with D perhaps TRBD1 (5 bases). Per the germline V gene, CDR1 is SGHNT and CDR2 is YYREEE (reference sequence). Trimming stripped 1 base from V and 4 bases from J, with 11 bases between. The CDR3 spans 14 residues. CDR3 nucleotides: TGTGCCAGCAGCTTGTTCGTCAGGGTAGAGACCCAGTACTTC. Its translation is CASSLFVRVETQYF.

This clone has only one observation. This CDR3 is CASSWTSNQPQHF. Written as DNA, the CDR3 is TGTGCCAGTAGTTGGACGAGCAATCAGCCCCAGCATTTT. The chain combines TRBV19 with TRBJ1-5; D gene unclear. V lost 5 bases and J lost 1, with 6 bases in between. The CDR3 has 13 residues. Germline values: CDR1 LNHDA, CDR2 SQIVND (reference sequence). Drawing the rest from reference TRBV19 and TRBJ1-5, the complete variable domain is DGGITQSPKYLFRKEGQNVTLSCEQNLNHDAMYWYRQDPGQGLRLIYYSQIVNDFQKGDIAEGYSVSREKKESFPLTVTSAQKNPTAFYLCASSWTSNQPQHFGDGTRLSIL.

The chain carries TRBV19 and TRBJ1-2; possible D gene TRBD1, 5 bases. Trimming left V 6 bases short and J 3 bases short, with 14 bases between. The germline CDR1 and CDR2 sequences are LNHDA and SQIVND (reference sequence). The CDR3 loop spans 14 amino acids. The CDR3 loop is CASSRDRSHYGYTF. In DNA form, the CDR3 reads TGTGCCAGTAGCCGGGACCGATCCCACTATGGCTACACCTTC.

The J gene is TRBJ2-3, the V gene TRBV19; the D gene could be TRBD1 or TRBD2 (6 bases each). From germline, CDR1 is LNHDA and CDR2 SQIVND (reference sequence). This CDR3 is built from 15 residues. Trimming removed 2 bases at V and 5 bases at J, with 14 bases between. The CDR3 nucleotides read TGTGCCAGTAGTATAATTGTGGGGGGCGTAGATACGCAGTATTTT. It is translated as CASSIIVGGVDTQYF.

The rearrangement joins TRBV5-8 to TRBJ2-7; D remains ambiguous. CDR3 length: 11 amino acids. V was clipped by 4 bases and J by 5 bases, with 7 bases between them. Germline V gene lookup returns CDR1 SGHTS and CDR2 YDEGEE. The CDR3 region has the DNA TGTGCCAGCAGCCTCAGAAACGAGCAGTACTTC. It translates to CASSLRNEQYF.

The chain couples TRBV5-6 to TRBJ1-6; D may be TRBD1 (5 bases). CDR1 SGHDT and CDR2 YYEEEE come from the germline V gene. The CDR3 has 15 residues. Deletions cut 1 base from V and 9 bases from J, with 14 bases between. The CDR3 DNA is TGTGCCAGCAGCTTGCAACAAATGGGGGGTTCACCCCTCCACTTT. Amino acids: CASSLQQMGGSPLHF. Full variable domain (rest looked up from reference TRBV5-6 and TRBJ1-6): DAGVTQSPTHLIKTRGQQVTLRCSPKSGHDTVSWYQQALGQGPQFIFQYYEEEERQRGNFPDRFSGHQFPNYSSELNVNALLLGDSALYLCASSLQQMGGSPLHFGNGTRLTVT.